This T cell receptor (beta chain) was sequenced during a study of graft-versus-host responses after intestinal transplantation. The CDR3 runs 15 residues. The germline V gene encodes CDR1 MDHEN and CDR2 SYDVKM. Trimming took off 3 bases at V and 0 bases at J, with 12 bases between the two ends. Here immunoSEQ multiplex PCR was the method, and the copy in TCRdb shows in-frame clones only, minus some. The profile covers some 130,000 clones, with 90% to 95% appearing a single time and about 0.11% taken by the ten largest. In regard to this clone: Its antigen is still unknown.

This sequence joins TRBV28 and TRBJ2-7; D is unresolved. Here the sequenced sample was unstimulated CD4+ T cells sorted from spleen or lymph node cells, taken before intestinal transplant. The sequence came from a human donor who received an intestinal transplant. Written as DNA, the CDR3 is TGTGCCAGCAGTTTCTGGGCAGAGGTCTCCTACGAGCAGTACTTC. Amino acids: CASSFWAEVSYEQYF.